This is a list of T cell receptor beta chains from one sample in a study of T cells in Graves' hyperthyroidism and ophthalmopathy. TCRdb itself ran the multiplex PCR reads through MiXCR, one entry per CDR3 protein. The sample has 800,000 or so distinct CDR3 sequences, roughly 40% seen once; the top ten hold 8% to 9%. Sequencing was performed on blood. All receptors derive from a man aged 18-30 years with Graves' hyperthyroidism. CDR3s include the opening cysteine and the closing phenylalanine or tryptophan. The order of the fields is J gene, V gene, CDR3 protein.

TRBJ1-6 | TRBV5-1 | CASSRDGSYNSPLHF
TRBJ1-6 | TRBV6-1 | CASKRINNSPLHF
TRBJ2-7 | TRBV29-1 | CSVGNPGSGVEQYF
TRBJ1-3 | TRBV11-1 | CASSQDTYTGNTIYF
TRBJ2-5 | TRBV7-9 | CASSFFEGQETQYF
TRBJ1-1 | TRBV7-2 | CASSPDRPGTEAFF
TRBJ2-7 | TRBV5-4 | CASSSDDFYEQYF
TRBJ1-2 | TRBV20-1 | CSARRDRGDYGYTF
TRBJ2-6 | TRBV14 | CASSQDGTPGANVLTF
TRBJ2-5 | TRBV20-1 | CSPSWGETQYF
TRBJ2-7 | TRBV6-5 | CASSYGRTYEQYF
TRBJ2-2 | TRBV7-9 | CASSLDGTGELFF
TRBJ1-2 | TRBV6-5 | CASSYGSVGAGQPLIEYGNTF
TRBJ1-3 | TRBV7-2 | CASSTLPGQGKGIYF
TRBJ1-6 | TRBV10-2 | CASRSQGTSPLHF
TRBJ1-1 | TRBV16 | CASSRAFANTEAFF
TRBJ2-2 | TRBV7-6 | CASSLARLGADTGELFF
TRBJ2-7 | TRBV10-3 | CAISIGTGEDEQYF
TRBJ2-2 | TRBV7-2 | CASSQTSPGELFF
TRBJ2-7 | TRBV7-9 | CASSLQTRQDSYEQYF
TRBJ2-5 | TRBV2 | CASGGMAAVGETQYF
TRBJ1-5 | TRBV4-2 | CASSQDPPRSNQPQHF